Each of the 10 T cell receptor beta chains below was sequenced from the same sample in a study of blood T cells in healthy people across ages (dated by TCRdb to the mid-2010s). Library preparation employed 5' RACE. Instrument used: Illumina HiSeq 2500. A second about 7 to 11 cycle PCR used a sample-barcoded 5' primer and a J-beta primer mix. In-frame beta chains were kept once TCRdb had trimmed the public reads at Q25 with fastp and called clones with MiXCR. Rows are combined by CDR3 protein, so each entry shows the most common genes and DNA. In this sample the table shows under 1,000,000 distinct CDR3 sequences, about 34% of which occur a single time. The ten largest clones represent 10% to 15% of the sample. The sequenced sample was blood. All receptors derive from a man between 18 and 35 years old in good health.

Only a few counts were recorded for this clonotype. The chain has TRBV10-2 and TRBJ2-1, with D perhaps matching TRBD2 (5 bases). Germline lookup yields CDR1 WSHSY and CDR2 SAAADI. The V and J ends lost 7 bases and 9 bases respectively, with 16 bases between them. This CDR3 contains 13 residues. This CDR3 reads CASTPHGGLEQFF. CDR3 DNA: TGCGCCAGCACCCCTCATGGAGGCCTTGAGCAGTTCTTC.

This clonotype was seen once. The chain links TRBV20-1 to TRBJ2-5; 10 bases are shared with TRBD2. J gave up 5 bases and V 5 bases, and 8 bases lay outside the gene matches. Germline CDR1 and CDR2: DFQATT and SNEGSKA (reference sequence). The CDR3 runs to 14 residues. The CDR3 region has the DNA TGCAGTGCTGATACTAGCGGGGCTGGTGAGACCCAGTACTTC. It encodes CSADTSGAGETQYF.

The chain links TRBV2 to TRBJ2-5; no firm D call. CDR1 SNHLY and CDR2 FYNNEI come from the germline V gene. V shed 1 base and J shed 0 bases, with 9 bases lying between them. This CDR3 spans 15 amino acids. The CDR3 DNA is TGTGCCAGCAGTGAAGTATCGGCAAACCAAGAGACCCAGTACTTC. Amino acids: CASSEVSANQETQYF.

Worth noting for this clonotype: A read error may account for a junction end that differs from germline. The genes are TRBV9 and TRBJ2-3, with 10 bases that match TRBD2. Per germline, CDR1 SGDLS and CDR2 YYNGEE. The CDR3 loop spans 19 amino acids. Written as DNA, the CDR3 is TGTGCCAACAGCGTCCCGGCGGCTAGCGGGGGCCCAAGCACAGATACGCAGTATTTT. Its protein product is CANSVPAASGGPSTDTQYF.

This clonotype has more than one count but fewer than ten. The chain combines TRBV6-5 with TRBJ1-1; D gene ambiguous. There are 15 residues in the CDR3. CDR1 and CDR2 from the germline V gene are MNHEY and SVGAGI. Trimming shortened V by 5 bases and J by 1 base, and 14 bases separated the two germline ends. DNA of the CDR3: TGTGCCAGCAGTGAGAACCCGGAACCGAACACTGAAGCTTTCTTT. Translated, it gives CASSENPEPNTEAFF.

The table lists this clonotype with a few counts. The chain uses TRBV7-9 and TRBJ2-3; 8 bases fit TRBD1. The germline V gene encodes CDR1 SEHNR and CDR2 FQNEAQ (reference sequence). CDR3 length: 17 residues. V dropped 1 base and J dropped 0; count of bases not matched to a gene: 6. CDR3 coding DNA: TGTGCCAGCAGCTTAGGCCGACAGGGGTCTAGCACAGATACGCAGTATTTT. Its protein is CASSLGRQGSSTDTQYF. The complete variable domain, with remaining parts taken from reference TRBV7-9 and TRBJ2-3, reads DTGVSQNPRHKITKRGQNVTFRCDPISEHNRLYWYRQTLGQGPEFLTYFQNEAQLEKSRLLSDRFSAERPKGSFSTLEIQRTEQGDSAMYLCASSLGRQGSSTDTQYFGPGTRLTVL.

The CDR3, as DNA: TGTGCCAGCAGCCCCCGGGACACGAAACAGCCCCAGCATTTT. It translates to CASSPRDTKQPQHF. The rearrangement uses TRBV3-1 and TRBJ1-5; perhaps TRBD1 as D (6 bases). CDR1 and CDR2 from the germline V gene are LGHDT and YNNKEL (reference sequence). The CDR3 loop spans 14 amino acids. V was shortened by 4 bases and J by 7 bases, with 14 bases between the two germline ends.

The V call is TRBV3-1, the J call TRBJ1-2, with D uncertain. CDR3 length equals 13 residues. Trimming took off 3 bases at V and 6 bases at J, with 11 bases between the two ends. The V gene's germline CDR1 is LGHDT and CDR2 YNNKEL (reference sequence). The CDR3 region has the DNA TGTGCCAGCAGCCAGGCATTATTGGATGGCTACACCTTC. This encodes CASSQALLDGYTF.

The chain combines TRBV29-1 with TRBJ1-2, with D possibly matching TRBD1 (5 bases). The ends were cut back, 3 bases at V and 5 bases at J, with 28 bases in the middle. Germline values: CDR1 SQVTM, CDR2 ANQGSEA. CDR3 length: 18 residues. Here the CDR3 reads CSVEGVLRDLSRAYGYTF. DNA for the CDR3: TGCAGCGTTGAGGGGGTTCTCAGGGACCTGAGCAGGGCTTATGGCTACACCTTC.

This clonotype was recorded a few times. The V gene is TRBV14, the J gene TRBJ2-1, with TRBD2 identical over 10 bases. V was pared by 3 bases and J by 0 bases, with 11 bases of the junction left unmatched. The CDR3 totals 19 residues. In germline, CDR1 is SGHDN, CDR2 FVKESK. CDR3 bases: TGTGCCAGCAGCCATATAGCGGGGGGACTACTGAGCTCCTACAATGAGCAGTTCTTC. Translating gives CASSHIAGGLLSSYNEQFF.